This is a list of T cell receptor beta chains from one sample in a study of CD8 T cells in ankylosing spondylitis. TCRdb reprocessed the 5' RACE reads with MiXCR, giving one entry per CDR3 protein. Among about 750,000 distinct CDR3 sequences, roughly 19% were seen once, and the ten largest hold about 20%. The sample comprised blood, either unsorted or a sorted T cell fraction (not recorded which). Receptors originate from a male donor with ankylosing spondylitis. CDR3s include the opening cysteine and the closing phenylalanine or tryptophan. D genes are given only for firm matches. Only some rows state a clone size, as once, few, many or a class for expanded clones.

. | TRBJ1-4 | TRBV27 | 13 | TRBD1 | TGTGCCAGTGCGACAGGGAAGAGAGAAAAACTGTTTTTT | CASATGKREKLFF
few | TRBJ1-1 | TRBV5-1 | 16 | TRBD1 | TGCGCCAGCAGCCCCTACGGAATAGACAGGGGAACTGAAGCTTTCTTT | CASSPYGIDRGTEAFF
. | TRBJ2-5 | TRBV12-3/TRBV12-4 | 13 | . | TGTGCCAGCAGCTATTACTTCGGAGAGACCCAGTACTTC | CASSYYFGETQYF
few | TRBJ1-4 | TRBV5-1 | 14 | . | TGCGCCAGCAGCCGAGAGGGCTCTAATGAAAAACTGTTTTTT | CASSREGSNEKLFF
. | TRBJ1-4 | TRBV5-1 | 14 | . | TGCGCCAGCAGCGAGGCTGCAACTAATGAAAAACTGTTTTTT | CASSEAATNEKLFF
. | TRBJ1-2 | TRBV25-1 | 14 | TRBD1 | TGTGCCAGCAGTGAATTAGGTAACAGGGGGCCTACAGGATTC | CASSELGNRGPTGF
. | TRBJ2-7 | TRBV3-1 | 15 | . | TGTGCCAGCAGCCAAGGTATCGACAGGTGGTACGAGCAGTACTTC | CASSQGIDRWYEQYF
few | TRBJ2-2 | TRBV7-3 | 16 | . | TGTGCCAGCAGCAAGGGAACGGACTCAAACACCGGGGAGCTGTTTTTT | CASSKGTDSNTGELFF
many | TRBJ2-2 | TRBV12-3/TRBV12-4 | 14 | . | TGTGCCAGCAGTAGCCCAACGTACACCGGGGAGCTGTTTTTT | CASSSPTYTGELFF
. | TRBJ2-1 | TRBV7-2 | 15 | . | TGTGCCAGCAGCTTAAGGGGCTTTGGCTACAATGAGCAGTTCTTC | CASSLRGFGYNEQFF
few | TRBJ2-2 | TRBV7-2 | 15 | . | TGTGCCAGCAGCCAACGGACTGCACCGGCCGGGGAGCTGTTTTTT | CASSQRTAPAGELFF
few | TRBJ2-7 | TRBV28 | 15 | . | TGTGCCAGCAGTTTATCACAGGGACGAACCTACGAGCAGTACTTC | CASSLSQGRTYEQYF
few | TRBJ1-5 | TRBV6-2/TRBV6-3 | 15 | . | TGTGCCAGCAGTTACTCAGGGTATAGCAATCAGCCCCAGCATTTT | CASSYSGYSNQPQHF
few | TRBJ2-5 | TRBV20-1 | 14 | . | TGCAGTGCTAGAGTTCCCGATAGAGGGGAGACCCAGTACTTC | CSARVPDRGETQYF
. | TRBJ2-5 | TRBV28 | 15 | . | TGTGCCAGCAGCCCGACAGAATACCCACAAGAGACCCAGTACTTC | CASSPTEYPQETQYF
. | TRBJ1-1 | TRBV29-1 | 13 | . | TGCAGCGTTGTTAGGCAGAGTTACACTGAAGCTTTCTTT | CSVVRQSYTEAFF
. | TRBJ2-5 | TRBV21-1 | 15 | . | TGTGCCAGCAGCCCCTGGGAAGGGGCTAAAGAGACCCAGTACTTC | CASSPWEGAKETQYF
. | TRBJ2-1 | TRBV7-8 | 17 | TRBD2 | TGTGCCAGCAGCCCCGGAGCGGGACTAGCGGTCTTCAATGAGCAGTTCTTC | CASSPGAGLAVFNEQFF
. | TRBJ2-3 | TRBV29-1 | 15 | TRBD1 | TGCAGCGCTAGACAGGGGACCACGAGCACAGATACGCAGTATTTT | CSARQGTTSTDTQYF
few | TRBJ1-5 | TRBV6-5 | 14 | . | TGTGCCAGCAGTTACAGGGCCGGCAATCAGCCCCAGCATTTT | CASSYRAGNQPQHF
. | TRBJ2-5 | TRBV7-2 | 14 | . | TGTGCCAGCAGCTTACGTCGATCTGGGGAGACCCAGTACTTC | CASSLRRSGETQYF
. | TRBJ2-1 | TRBV7-2 | 14 | . | TGTGCCAGCCTTTTAGGGGGGTCCTACAATGAGCAGTTCTTC | CASLLGGSYNEQFF
few | TRBJ1-1 | TRBV12-3/TRBV12-4 | 18 | . | TGTACCAGCAGTTTAATGATGGGTCCCGGGCCAACCAACACTGAAGCTTTCTTT | CTSSLMMGPGPTNTEAFF
. | TRBJ2-5 | TRBV3-1 | 15 | TRBD2 | TGTGCCAGCAGCCGGCGGCGGGAGGGCTCTCCGACCCAGTACTTC | CASSRRREGSPTQYF
. | TRBJ2-1 | TRBV10-3 | 17 | . | TGTGCCATCAGTGAATCGGGAGTAATGGTATTCGTGAATGAGCAGTTCTTC | CAISESGVMVFVNEQFF
many | TRBJ2-2 | TRBV20-1 | 14 | TRBD1 | TGCAGCGCTAGGACAGGGACTAACACCGGGGAGCTGTTTTTT | CSARTGTNTGELFF
many | TRBJ1-1 | TRBV12-3/TRBV12-4 | 13 | TRBD1 | TGTGCCAGCAGTAAGACGACAGGGACTGAAGCTTTCTTT | CASSKTTGTEAFF
. | TRBJ2-5 | TRBV4-1 | 14 | TRBD1 | TGCGCCAGCAGCCTATCGACAGGGGGAGAGACCCAGTACTTC | CASSLSTGGETQYF
many | TRBJ1-6 | TRBV7-9 | 16 | . | TGTGCCAGCAGCTCGACTCGACAGAAGTGGGATTCACCCCTCCACTTT | CASSSTRQKWDSPLHF
. | TRBJ1-3 | TRBV6-5 | 14 | . | TGTGCCAGCCGTACCTCGGGCTCTGGAAACACCATATATTTT | CASRTSGSGNTIYF
. | TRBJ1-1 | TRBV29-1 | 12 | TRBD1 | TGCAGCGTTGACCAGGGGGGGTTTGAAGCTTTCTTT | CSVDQGGFEAFF
many | TRBJ1-3 | TRBV12-3/TRBV12-4 | 17 | . | TGTGCCAGCAGTTTAGGGGGGCAGGGGACGTCTGGAAACACCATATATTTT | CASSLGGQGTSGNTIYF
. | TRBJ1-1 | TRBV4-1 | 15 | . | TGCGCCAGCAGCCAATTGGGGCTTTTGAACACTGAAGCTTTCTTT | CASSQLGLLNTEAFF
few | TRBJ2-5 | TRBV5-6 | 12 | . | TGTGCCAGCAGCCTCATGCAAGAGACCCAGTACTTC | CASSLMQETQYF
. | TRBJ2-7 | TRBV20-1 | 15 | TRBD1 | TGCAGTGCTAGTGAGTGGGGGACAGGGGGCTACGAGCAGTACTTC | CSASEWGTGGYEQYF
. | TRBJ2-1 | TRBV7-8 | 15 | . | TGTGCCAGCAGCTTAACGGTGGTCTCCTACAATGAGCAGTTCTTC | CASSLTVVSYNEQFF
few | TRBJ2-3 | TRBV20-1 | 16 | TRBD2 | TGCAGTGCCAAGCCACTTCTAGCGGGGGACACAGATACGCAGTATTTT | CSAKPLLAGDTDTQYF
few | TRBJ2-5 | TRBV4-1 | 15 | TRBD1 | TGCGCCAGCAGCCAACTCTCAGGGGGCCAAGAGACCCAGTACTTC | CASSQLSGGQETQYF
many | TRBJ2-7 | TRBV4-1 | 15 | . | TGCGCCAGCAGCCGAGACGAGGGGTCGCACTACGAGCAGTACTTC | CASSRDEGSHYEQYF
. | TRBJ2-7 | TRBV20-1 | 15 | TRBD2 | TGCAGTGCACCGACTAGCGGGAGGGCCCCCGGCGAGCAGTACTTC | CSAPTSGRAPGEQYF
few | TRBJ1-5 | TRBV25-1 | 16 | TRBD1 | TGTGCCAGCCTCGATTTACACAGGGGGCGCGGTCAGCCCCAGCATTTT | CASLDLHRGRGQPQHF
. | TRBJ2-2 | TRBV5-1 | 16 | TRBD1 | TGCGCCAGCAGCCCTGGGGGACAGGCGAACACCGGGGAGCTGTTTTTT | CASSPGGQANTGELFF
many | TRBJ2-1 | TRBV7-2 | 16 | TRBD2 | TGTGCCAGCAGCCCACTCGGGACTACTCTATACAATGAGCAGTTCTTC | CASSPLGTTLYNEQFF
. | TRBJ2-3 | TRBV7-9 | 13 | TRBD1 | TGTGCCAGCAGCTCACAGGGGAGAGATACGCAGTATTTT | CASSSQGRDTQYF
many | TRBJ2-1 | TRBV10-2 | 15 | TRBD2 | TGCGCCAGCAGTGTGCTAGCGGCTGAATACAATGAGCAGTTCTTC | CASSVLAAEYNEQFF
many | TRBJ2-7 | TRBV11-2 | 16 | . | TGTGCCAGCAGCTTAGATGGTGGACAGACAAGCTACGAGCAGTACTTC | CASSLDGGQTSYEQYF
many | TRBJ2-7 | TRBV7-8 | 15 | . | TGTGCCAGCAGCTTAGGGGCTAGCGTAGCCTACGAGCAGTACTTC | CASSLGASVAYEQYF
. | TRBJ2-1 | TRBV4-1 | 17 | TRBD1 | TGCGCCAGCAGCCAAGATGTCGAGACAGGGGTCTACAATGAGCAGTTCTTC | CASSQDVETGVYNEQFF
. | TRBJ1-2 | TRBV20-1 | 11 | TRBD1 | TGCAGCGGGGACAGGGAAGTTGGCTACACCTTC | CSGDREVGYTF
few | TRBJ2-1 | TRBV7-7 | 13 | . | TGTGCCAGCAGCTTGGGTGACGAGAATGAGCAGTTCTTC | CASSLGDENEQFF